This T cell receptor beta chain is from a study of blood T cell repertoires in COVID-19. The wider study: T cells, B-cell-depleted T cells, or PBMCs supplied cDNA or gDNA.

The germline CDR1 and CDR2 sequences are KGHSH and LQKENI. This CDR3 comprises 17 residues. V trimming: 2 bases; J trimming: 2 bases; junction bases outside the gene matches: 1. Per the original methods: Estimation of nucleated cell counts relied on the amplification of reference gene primers. The protocol was immunoSEQ multiplex PCR, while the TCRdb copy is restricted to in-frame clones and leaves out a portion. V, J and clone size are taken as reported in that table, and D and trimming were inferred from the DNA itself. The sample yields some 110,000 clones, 85% to 90% seen once. This clonotype was sampled from a human donor in a cohort sampled during active COVID-19. J is TRBJ2-1 and V is TRBV18; 15 positions agree with TRBD2. Sequenced input: peripheral blood. The CDR3 DNA follows: TGTGCCAGCTCACCAGGGACTAGCGGGAGGACCTACAATGAGCAGTTCTTC. It codes for CASSPGTSGRTYNEQFF.